Following are 16 T cell receptor beta chains from one sample sequenced in a study of breast tumors, draining lymph nodes, adjacent tissues. TCRdb re-analysed the multiplex PCR reads in MiXCR, keeping a single row per CDR3 protein. The sample records 70,000 to 85,000 distinct CDR3 sequences, approximately 19% being singletons. The lymph nodes were axillary draining lymph nodes from breast cancer patients. The material sequenced was axillary lymph node tissue. The receptor set was obtained from a female donor with breast cancer. Some clones in this sample may be carry-over from other donors' samples.

In its sample, this clonotype was seen many times. The chain is built from TRBV5-6 and TRBJ2-1; 9 bases are a match to TRBD1. Germline V gene data show CDR1 as SGHDT and CDR2 as YYEEEE. The V gene end was trimmed by 5 bases and the J gene end by 6 bases; junction bases not matched to a gene: 9. There are 15 residues in the CDR3. The CDR3 bases are TGTGCCAGCAGGGTACAGGGGGCTATCCTCAATGAGCAGTTCTTC. It yields the protein CASRVQGAILNEQFF.

This clonotype has only a few counts. The V gene is TRBV28, the J gene TRBJ2-2; unclear D gene. Trimming took 3 bases from V and 7 from J, leaving 15 bases between them. This CDR3 is 15 amino acids long. Germline CDR1 MDHEN, CDR2 SYDVKM. The CDR3 protein is CASSFPIVGYGELFF. The CDR3 region has the DNA TGTGCCAGCAGTTTCCCCATAGTAGGTTACGGGGAGCTGTTTTTT.

This clonotype has a count of ten or more. V and J are TRBV20-1 and TRBJ1-6; D is undetermined. Germline V gives CDR1 DFQATT, CDR2 SNEGSKA (reference sequence). V was pared by 2 bases and J by 4 bases, with 12 bases between. The CDR3 has 15 amino acids. CDR3 nucleotide sequence: TGCAGTGCTAGATCGCGGCAGAATTATAATTCACCCCTCCACTTT. Translated: CSARSRQNYNSPLHF.

This clonotype was seen ten or more times. The V and J genes are TRBV5-1 and TRBJ2-3; 14 bases match TRBD2. The CDR3 is 18 residues long. Unmatched junction bases numbered 8, after V lost 0 bases and J lost 5 bases. Germline CDR1 is SGHRS and CDR2 is YFSETQ. Written as DNA, the CDR3 is TGCGCCAGCAGCTTGGCCACTGGACTAGCGGGAGGAGGAGATACGCAGTATTTT. Protein product: CASSLATGLAGGGDTQYF.

In the case of this clonotype: Sequence at one end of the junction differs from germline and may be a read error. The chain combines TRBV29-1 with TRBJ1-2; 8 nucleotides line up with TRBD1. In germline, CDR1 is SQVTM, CDR2 ANQGSEA. This CDR3 comprises 13 residues. The CDR3 sequence is CSVSSTGDYSYTF. CDR3 DNA: TGCAGCGTTTCCTCGACAGGGGACTATAGCTACACCTTC. The complete variable domain, with remaining parts taken from reference TRBV29-1 and TRBJ1-2, reads SAVISQKPSRDICQRGTSLTIQCQVDSQVTMMFWYRQQPGQSLTLIATANQGSEATYESGFVIDKFPISRPNLTFSTLTVSNMSPEDSSIYLCSVSSTGDYSYTFGSGTRLTVV.

In this sample, this clonotype turned up many times. The chain carries TRBV27 and TRBJ1-5, with TRBD1 matching 8 bases. The CDR3 is 14 residues long. The trim removed 5 bases at V and 7 bases at J, leaving 7 bases unmatched. The germline V gene encodes CDR1 MNHEY and CDR2 SMNVEV (reference sequence). The CDR3 protein is CASSPDRGSQPQHF. The DNA for the CDR3 is TGTGCCAGCAGTCCCGACAGGGGAAGCCAGCCCCAGCATTTT.

This clonotype was seen many times. The rearrangement joins TRBV24-1 to TRBJ2-1, with D perhaps TRBD1 (5 bases). This CDR3 contains 16 residues. Germline loops: CDR1 KGHDR, CDR2 SFDVKD. V was pared by 3 bases and J by 8 bases, with 19 bases between. The CDR3 protein is CATSDLTIGRVDEQFF. CDR3 DNA: TGTGCCACCAGTGATCTGACGATTGGCAGGGTCGATGAGCAGTTCTTC.

At least ten counts were recorded for this clonotype. The chain has TRBV10-3 and TRBJ1-2; no clear D. CDR1 and CDR2 (germline): ENHRY, SYGVKD. Trimming took off 3 bases at V and 5 bases at J, with 4 bases between the two ends. The CDR3 runs to 11 residues. The CDR3: CAISDGYGYTF. The CDR3 DNA reads TGTGCCATCAGTGACGGGTATGGCTACACCTTC.

This clonotype is medium-sized (0.01 to 0.1%) by share. The chain links TRBV2 to TRBJ1-6, with D hard to call. This CDR3 is built from 13 residues. Germline CDR1 SNHLY, CDR2 FYNNEI. The V and J ends lost 3 bases and 6 bases respectively, with 6 bases between them. The CDR3 protein is CASSEAGNSPLHF. The CDR3 DNA is TGTGCCAGCAGTGAGGCGGGTAATTCACCCCTCCACTTT.

As to this clonotype: This may come from a read error, since a much larger clone is one base off. The V call is TRBV4-1, the J call TRBJ2-3; D is unresolved. The DNA end favors TRBJ1-5, so the J call may be wrong. Looked up from germline, CDR1 is MGHRA and CDR2 is YSYEKL. The CDR3 consists of 14 residues. CDR3 protein: CASSPTDNTDTQHF. The DNA of the CDR3 is TGCGCCAGCAGCCCCACAGACAACACAGATACGCAGCATTTT.

Comment on this clonotype: This sequence may be a read error, since a much larger clone differs from it by one base. As the CDR3 is not closed by the conserved phenylalanine or tryptophan, this likely results from a read error. The DNA is omitted, as the CDR3 cannot be located on it reliably, and the CDR3 follows TCRdb's listing. The chain recombines TRBV19 with TRBJ2-3; TRBD2, the D gene given by the table, was not confirmed from the DNA. Germline loops: CDR1 LNHDA, CDR2 SQIVND (reference sequence). The length of the CDR3 is 11 amino acids, counting both ends. CDR3 amino acids: CASRGLLVPNE.

This clonotype was observed many times. The chain recombines TRBV5-5 with TRBJ2-7, with unresolved D. Per germline, CDR1 SGHKS and CDR2 YYEKEE (reference sequence). V lost 4 bases, J lost 1 base, and 6 bases lay in between. The CDR3 has 12 residues. Here the CDR3 DNA reads TGTGCCAGCAGCAATCCTTCCTACGAGCAGTACTTC. Its protein is CASSNPSYEQYF.

This clonotype was observed at least ten times. The genes are TRBV15 and TRBJ2-2; 13 positions match TRBD2. CDR3 length equals 16 residues. The ends lost 4 bases at V and 4 bases at J; junction bases unmatched: 3. Germline V lookup: CDR1 LNHNV, CDR2 YYDKDF (reference sequence). The DNA for the CDR3 is TGTGCCACCAGCAAGGGACTAGCGGGAACCACCGGGGAGCTGTTTTTT. Translation: CATSKGLAGTTGELFF.

With regard to this clonotype: A clone one base away is much larger, so this may be a read error. This chain links TRBV7-3 with TRBJ2-2; 8 bases map to TRBD1. Looked up from germline, CDR1 is SGHTA and CDR2 is FQGTGA. The CDR3 has 14 amino acids. The CDR3 bases are TGTGCCCGCAGCAGGGGGCCGGGCACCGGGGAGCTGTTTTTT. The encoded protein is CARSRGPGTGELFF.

This clonotype has a handful of counts. The chain has TRBV3-1 and TRBJ2-6; D is ambiguous. Germline CDR1 is LGHDT and CDR2 is YNNKEL (reference sequence). This CDR3 has 13 amino acids. Between the trimmed V and J ends, which lost 8 bases and 4 bases, there was a span of 9 bases. The CDR3 loop is CASWFPGANVLTF. The CDR3 coding sequence is TGTGCCAGCTGGTTTCCAGGGGCCAACGTCCTGACTTTC.

This clonotype came up a few times. A much larger clone lies a single base off, so this may be a read error. The rearrangement uses TRBV19 and TRBJ2-7; 7 bases fit TRBD1. The germline V gene has CDR1 LNHDA and CDR2 SQIVND (reference sequence). There are 14 residues in the CDR3. In DNA form, the CDR3 reads TGTGCCAGTAGTACGACAGGGAGCTCCTACGAGCGGTACTTC. It encodes CASSTTGSSYERYF.